Listed below are T cell receptor beta chains from one sample, sequenced in a study of beta chain features in type 1 diabetes. The method was immunoSEQ multiplex PCR; TCRdb's version includes in-frame clones alone and lacks a portion of them. The sample has 130,000 to 150,000 clones, under 60% seen once. Sequencing input: Tregs from blood. The origin of the receptors is a man between 18 and 29 years old in good health. CDR3s include the opening cysteine and the closing phenylalanine or tryptophan. Fields, in order: clone size, V gene, J gene, D gene, CDR3 DNA, CDR3 protein. The D gene is left open where the match is weak. Only part of the rows carry a size: once, few, many, or a class if the clone is expanded.

NA	TRBV6-5	TRBJ2-7	NA	TGTGCCAGCAGTTACTCCAGACTGTTGAGCTCCTACGAGCAGTACTTC	CASSYSRLLSSYEQYF
NA	TRBV18	TRBJ2-1	NA	TGTGCCAGCTCACGTATTCCAGGGACTTATAATAATGAGCAGTTCTTC	CASSRIPGTYNNEQFF
NA	TRBV27	TRBJ2-7	TRBD1	TGTGCCAGCAGTCCGTGGACAGGTTCCTCCTACGAGCAGTACTTC	CASSPWTGSSYEQYF
NA	TRBV30	TRBJ1-1	NA	TGTGCCTGGAAGCGAGGGATAACTGAAGCTTTCTTT	CAWKRGITEAFF
few	TRBV4-1	TRBJ2-7	TRBD2	TGCGCCAGCAGCCAAGATACGCTAGCGGGTTCCTACGAGCAGTACTTC	CASSQDTLAGSYEQYF
NA	TRBV7-9	TRBJ1-4	NA	TGTGCCAGCAGCCGCGGGACTGAAGATGAAAAACTGTTTTTT	CASSRGTEDEKLFF
few	TRBV11-1	TRBJ2-5	NA	TGTGCCAGCAGCCTAGGTCGGGGAGGACGCCAAGAGACCCAGTACTTC	CASSLGRGGRQETQYF
few	TRBV7-7	TRBJ2-1	NA	TGTGCCAGCAGCTTAGATCCGGGTTTAGAGCAGTTCTTC	CASSLDPGLEQFF
NA	TRBV28	TRBJ1-2	TRBD1	TGTGCCAGCAGTTTTCTAGGGGGCCTCTATGGCTACACCTTC	CASSFLGGLYGYTF
NA	TRBV15	TRBJ2-2	TRBD1	TGTGCCACCAGCGCAGGAGGACAGGGCGCGAACACCGGGGAGCTGTTTTTT	CATSAGGQGANTGELFF
NA	TRBV11-1	TRBJ2-7	TRBD1	TGTGCCAGCAGCCGCACCGGGACAGGGCTCTACGAGCAGTACTTC	CASSRTGTGLYEQYF
NA	TRBV5-1	TRBJ1-2	TRBD1	TGCGCCAGCAGCGCCGGGACAGCTTATGGCTACACCTTC	CASSAGTAYGYTF
NA	TRBV7-2	TRBJ2-3	NA	TGTGCCAGCAGCTTCAGGATAGCGGCAGATACGCAGTATTTT	CASSFRIAADTQYF
NA	TRBV19	TRBJ2-3	TRBD2	TGTGCCAGTGGGGGACTAGCCCCGCAGTATTTT	CASGGLAPQYF
few	TRBV9	TRBJ2-7	TRBD2	TGTGCCAGCAGCCCACGGACTAGCGGGAGAGCCATTTCCTACGAGCAGTACTTC	CASSPRTSGRAISYEQYF
NA	TRBV5-8	TRBJ2-1	NA	TGTGCCAGCAGCCCGGCCCTGAGACAGACTAATGAGCAGTTCTTC	CASSPALRQTNEQFF
few	TRBV11-3	TRBJ2-3	NA	TGTGCCAGCAGCACCCGGGGGGATACGCAGTATTTT	CASSTRGDTQYF
NA	TRBV7-2	TRBJ1-2	TRBD1	TGTGCCAGGAACAGGGGGAACTATGGCTACACCTTC	CARNRGNYGYTF
few	TRBV5-6	TRBJ2-1	NA	TGTGCCAGCAGCTTGTTAGTCCAATCGGGCTACAATGAGCAGTTCTTC	CASSLLVQSGYNEQFF
NA	TRBV28	TRBJ1-5	NA	TGTGCCAGCAGGTTTCTTTGGGGGGAAAATCAGCCCCAGCATTTT	CASRFLWGENQPQHF
NA	TRBV19	TRBJ2-5	NA	TGTGCCAGTAGCACAGGGTACAGGGAGACCCAGTACTTC	CASSTGYRETQYF